The 23 T cell receptor beta chains below come from one sample, sequenced in a study of T cell repertoires and HLA-DP antigens. Their recognized antigens are unknown. The data were produced by immunoSEQ multiplex PCR, yet TCRdb's version contains in-frame clones alone and is incomplete. In the table there are 85,000 to 90,000 clones, around nine tenths of which are singletons. The sequenced material came from CD4+ T cells from PBMCs. All receptors come from a man aged 45-60 years in good health and CMV-seronegative.

This chain joins TRBV27 and TRBJ2-5; 9 positions agree with TRBD1. This CDR3 region has 16 residues. V dropped 6 bases and J dropped 2; count of bases not matched to a gene: 10. Germline CDR1 is MNHEY and CDR2 is SMNVEV (reference sequence). Here the CDR3 reads CASRKRGGTGQETQYF. The CDR3 nucleotides read TGTGCCAGCAGGAAGAGAGGCGGGACAGGGCAAGAGACCCAGTACTTC.

The CDR3 sequence: CASSVMGVTGELFF. DNA of the CDR3: TGTGCCAGCAGTGTTATGGGCGTAACCGGGGAGCTGTTTTTT. The rearrangement joins TRBV6-1 to TRBJ2-2; no reliable D call. There are 14 residues in the CDR3. Germline loops: CDR1 MNHNS, CDR2 SASEGT. Deletions cut 4 bases from V and 5 bases from J, with 11 bases between.

This clone has a single count. Other DNA sequences in this specimen translate into the identical CDR3. The chain carries TRBV29-1 and TRBJ2-5, with D maybe TRBD1 (6 bases). The J call is uncertain, as TRBJ2-7 better fits the DNA end. Germline CDR1 SQVTM, CDR2 ANQGSEA. This CDR3 comprises 12 residues. CDR3 bases: TGCAGCGTTGGACAGGTAAGAGGCGAGCAGTACTTC. Protein: CSVGQVRGEQYF.

The rearrangement uses TRBV5-4 and TRBJ1-3; TRBD1 might be the D (5 bases). The CDR3 totals 14 residues. Germline V gene lookup returns CDR1 SGHNT and CDR2 YYREEE (reference sequence). V lost 4 bases and J 3 bases, leaving 11 bases between the germline ends. The CDR3 DNA reads as TGTGCCAGCAGCGGGGACTTCGGTGGAAACACCATATATTTT. This codes for CASSGDFGGNTIYF.

This clone has just a few counts. The gene calls are TRBV5-1 and TRBJ1-2; 9 nucleotides line up with TRBD1. Germline trimming cut 4 bases from V and 4 bases from J; bases unmatched to any gene: 20. In germline, CDR1 is SGHRS, CDR2 YFSETQ. CDR3 size: 19 residues. The chain's CDR3 is CASSGEYSGTGLTGYGYTF. The CDR3 DNA follows: TGCGCCAGCAGCGGGGAATACTCCGGGACAGGGCTCACGGGCTATGGCTACACCTTC.

V and J are TRBV30 and TRBJ2-1, with TRBD1 matching 7 bases. Germline V gene lookup returns CDR1 GTSNPN and CDR2 SVGIG (reference sequence). The CDR3 sequence is 15 residues long. V was clipped by 0 bases and J by 6 bases; unmatched bases: 8. CDR3 in DNA: TGTGCCTGGAGTGTTGGGACAGTGGCAGGCAATGAGCAGTTCTTC. Amino acid sequence: CAWSVGTVAGNEQFF.

The chain recombines TRBV6-1 with TRBJ1-2; the D gene is possibly TRBD1 (5 bases). The CDR3 has 14 residues. Germline-derived CDR1 and CDR2 are MNHNS and SASEGT. Trimming cost V 8 bases and J 4 bases, with 17 bases left between them. The CDR3 spells CASGDGGNLYGYTF. The CDR3 DNA follows: TGTGCCAGCGGGGACGGGGGAAACCTCTATGGCTACACCTTC.

The chain employs TRBV11-2 and TRBJ2-7, with 7 bases matching TRBD2. Germline V gene data show CDR1 as SGHAT and CDR2 as FQNNGV. The length of the CDR3 is 15 residues. V was pared by 5 bases and J by 6 bases, with 13 bases of the junction left unmatched. The CDR3 loop reads CASSPNPGPGGEQYF. The CDR3 bases are TGTGCCAGCAGCCCGAACCCCGGTCCGGGGGGCGAGCAGTACTTC.

This chain links TRBV7-3 with TRBJ2-6; no firm D call. Trimming took off 3 bases at V and 2 bases at J, with 8 bases between the two ends. This CDR3 spans 15 amino acids. Germline CDR1 and CDR2: SGHTA and FQGTGA. For the CDR3, the DNA is TGTGCCAGCAGCTTTGGCTGGACTGGGGCCAACGTCCTGACTTTC. This codes for CASSFGWTGANVLTF. The variable domain in full, completed from reference TRBV7-3 and TRBJ2-6, reads GAGVSQTPSNKVTEKGKYVELRCDPISGHTALYWYRQSLGQGPEFLIYFQGTGAADDSGLPNDRFFAVRPEGSVSTLKIQRTERGDSAVYLCASSFGWTGANVLTFGAGSRLTVL.

J is TRBJ2-5 and V is TRBV6-5; 10 bases are shared with TRBD1. CDR1 and CDR2 (germline): MNHEY, SVGAGI. The trim removed 6 bases at V and 1 base at J, leaving 2 bases unmatched. This CDR3 is 14 amino acids long. The CDR3 protein is CASSRDRGQETQYF. DNA for the CDR3: TGTGCCAGCAGCCGGGACAGGGGCCAAGAGACCCAGTACTTC.

The chain is built from TRBV7-2 and TRBJ1-6; a possible D gene is TRBD1 (5 bases). This CDR3 spans 14 amino acids. Trimming cost V 1 base and J 10 bases, with 11 bases left between them. Per germline, CDR1 SGHTA and CDR2 FQGNSA. CDR3 in amino acids: CASSLVVDKSPLHF. CDR3 nucleotides: TGTGCCAGCAGCTTAGTTGTGGACAAATCACCCCTCCACTTT.

This chain uses TRBV7-8 with TRBJ1-4, with a tentative D call TRBD1 (6 bases). Germline CDR1 SGHVS, CDR2 FQNEAQ. This CDR3 has 19 amino acids. Trimming left V 2 bases short and J 0 bases short, with 19 bases between. The CDR3 loop reads CASSLQWAGAGATNEKLFF. CDR3 in DNA: TGTGCCAGCAGCTTACAATGGGCAGGGGCAGGAGCAACTAATGAAAAACTGTTTTTT.

The chain links TRBV18 to TRBJ2-7, with TRBD2 matching 7 bases. The V and J ends lost 4 bases and 4 bases, in that order; junction bases with no gene match: 4. This CDR3 comprises 13 residues. Germline V lookup: CDR1 KGHSH, CDR2 LQKENI. CDR3 in amino acids: CASSREGIYEQYF. For the CDR3, the DNA is TGTGCCAGCTCACGGGAGGGGATATACGAGCAGTACTTC.

The chain joins TRBV18 to TRBJ1-3; unclear D gene. The germline V gene encodes CDR1 KGHSH and CDR2 LQKENI. V dropped 2 bases and J dropped 2 bases, with 16 bases sitting between them. The CDR3 runs 17 residues. CDR3 loop: CASSPIVRQSPGNTIYF. In DNA, the CDR3 is TGTGCCAGCTCACCAATCGTCAGACAATCGCCTGGAAACACCATATATTTT.

The genes are TRBV7-9 and TRBJ1-3; D is unclear. The CDR3 covers 16 residues. The germline gives CDR1 SEHNR, CDR2 FQNEAQ (reference sequence). V was clipped by 1 base and J by 0 bases, with 10 bases between them. DNA of the CDR3: TGTGCCAGCAGCTTAGGGGCAGGACGCTCTGGAAACACCATATATTTT. Translation: CASSLGAGRSGNTIYF.

The V and J genes are TRBV19 and TRBJ2-7; maybe TRBD1 (5 bases). Germline loops: CDR1 LNHDA, CDR2 SQIVND (reference sequence). The CDR3 contains 14 residues. Deletions cut 7 bases from V and 0 bases from J, with 13 bases between. The CDR3 DNA is TGTGCCAGTACCCAGACAGAGGCCTCCTACGAGCAGTACTTC. Protein product: CASTQTEASYEQYF.

The V call is TRBV28, the J call TRBJ1-3; D is perhaps TRBD1 (5 bases). The ends were cut back, 2 bases at V and 3 bases at J, with 14 bases in the middle. The CDR3 contains 16 residues. Germline CDR1 MDHEN, CDR2 SYDVKM. CDR3 loop: CASSLSGGGGGNTIYF. CDR3 in DNA: TGTGCCAGCAGTTTAAGTGGCGGGGGGGGTGGAAACACCATATATTTT.

In this sample, this clone turned up once. V and J are TRBV6-1 and TRBJ1-6, with no clear D. Germline loops: CDR1 MNHNS, CDR2 SASEGT. The CDR3 is 14 amino acids. V lost 2 bases and J 14 bases, leaving 16 bases between the germline ends. In DNA, the CDR3 is TGTGCCAGCAGTGAATGGTCAGTCGGGATAACCCTCCACTTT. Residues: CASSEWSVGITLHF.

The CDR3, as DNA: TGTGCCAGCAGCTTGGTATCGGCCATTCAGTACTTC. Amino acids: CASSLVSAIQYF. The rearrangement links TRBV5-8 to TRBJ2-4; no clear D gene. The length of the CDR3 is 12 residues. Trimming left V 0 bases short and J 9 bases short, with 7 bases between. In germline, CDR1 is SGHTS, CDR2 YDEGEE.

The chain couples TRBV7-9 to TRBJ2-7; the match to TRBD2 covers 7 bases. Germline trimming cut 5 bases from V and 3 bases from J; bases unmatched to any gene: 7. The germline V gene encodes CDR1 SEHNR and CDR2 FQNEAQ (reference sequence). There are 14 residues in the CDR3. The CDR3 sequence is CASSPGLVSYEQYF. The DNA of the CDR3 is TGTGCCAGCAGCCCCGGACTAGTGAGCTACGAGCAGTACTTC.

Note on this clone: Other DNA sequences in this sample translate to the same CDR3. This sequence joins TRBV18 and TRBJ2-7; TRBD1 agrees at 9 bases. J lost 1 base, V lost 3 bases, and 4 bases had no gene match. The CDR3 has 15 residues. Germline V CDR1 and CDR2: KGHSH, LQKENI. DNA of the CDR3: TGTGCCAGCTCACCGGGGACAGGGCTATCCTACGAGCAGTACTTC. It translates to CASSPGTGLSYEQYF.

The CDR3 DNA reads TGTGCCAGCAGCCCCCGATCCACGGGGGCAGAGTATGGCTACACCTTC. Amino acids: CASSPRSTGAEYGYTF. The chain couples TRBV9 to TRBJ1-2, with D perhaps matching TRBD1 (6 bases). This CDR3 is 16 amino acids long. V was trimmed by 4 bases and J by 5 bases, leaving 21 bases between them. Germline V gene sequence: CDR1 SGDLS, CDR2 YYNGEE.

As regards this clone: A junction end diverges from the germline sequence, so it may reflect a read error. The rearrangement links TRBV4-3 to TRBJ2-1; TRBD1 aligns across 9 bases. The V gene's germline CDR1 is LGHNA and CDR2 YSLEER. CDR3 length equals 16 residues. The CDR3 sequence: CASSQGDRVAYNEQLF. The CDR3 nucleotides read TGCGCCAGCAGCCAAGGGGACAGGGTCGCTTACAATGAGCAGCTCTTC.